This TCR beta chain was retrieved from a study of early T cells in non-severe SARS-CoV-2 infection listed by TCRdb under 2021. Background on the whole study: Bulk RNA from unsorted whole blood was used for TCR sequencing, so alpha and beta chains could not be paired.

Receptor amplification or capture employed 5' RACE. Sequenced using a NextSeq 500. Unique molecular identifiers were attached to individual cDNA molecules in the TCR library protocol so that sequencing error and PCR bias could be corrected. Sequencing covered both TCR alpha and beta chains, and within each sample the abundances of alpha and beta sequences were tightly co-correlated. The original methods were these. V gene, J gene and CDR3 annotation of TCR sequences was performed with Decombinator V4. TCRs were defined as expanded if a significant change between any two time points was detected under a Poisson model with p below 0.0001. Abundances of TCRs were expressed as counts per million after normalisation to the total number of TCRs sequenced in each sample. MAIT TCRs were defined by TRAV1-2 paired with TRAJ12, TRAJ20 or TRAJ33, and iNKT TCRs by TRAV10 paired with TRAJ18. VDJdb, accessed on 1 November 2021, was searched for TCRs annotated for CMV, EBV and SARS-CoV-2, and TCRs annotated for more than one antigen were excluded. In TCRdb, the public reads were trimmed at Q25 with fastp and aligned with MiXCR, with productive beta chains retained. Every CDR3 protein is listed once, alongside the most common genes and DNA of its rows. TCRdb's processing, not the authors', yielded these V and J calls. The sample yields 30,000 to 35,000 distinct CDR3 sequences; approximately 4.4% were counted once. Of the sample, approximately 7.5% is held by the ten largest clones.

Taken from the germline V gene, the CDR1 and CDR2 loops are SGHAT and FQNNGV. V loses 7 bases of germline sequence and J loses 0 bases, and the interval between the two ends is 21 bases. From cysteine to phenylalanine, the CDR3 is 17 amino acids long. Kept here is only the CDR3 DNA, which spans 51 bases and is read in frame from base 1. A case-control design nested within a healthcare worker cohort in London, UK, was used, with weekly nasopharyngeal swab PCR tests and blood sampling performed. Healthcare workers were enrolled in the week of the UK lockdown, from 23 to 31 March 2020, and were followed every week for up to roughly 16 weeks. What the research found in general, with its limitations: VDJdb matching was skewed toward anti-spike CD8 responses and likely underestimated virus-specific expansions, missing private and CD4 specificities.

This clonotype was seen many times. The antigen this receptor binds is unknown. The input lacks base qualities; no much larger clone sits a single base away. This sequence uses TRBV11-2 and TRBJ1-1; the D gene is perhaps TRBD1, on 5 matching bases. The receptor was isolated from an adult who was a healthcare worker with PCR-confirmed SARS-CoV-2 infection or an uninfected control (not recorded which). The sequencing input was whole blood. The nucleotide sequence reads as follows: TGTGCCAGCATCCATTACGACGGGGCCTACCTGAACACTGAAGCTTTCTTT. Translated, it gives CASIHYDGAYLNTEAFF. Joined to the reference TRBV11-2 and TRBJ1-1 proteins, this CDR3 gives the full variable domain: EAGVAQSPRYKIIEKRQSVAFWCNPISGHATLYWYQQILGQGPKLLIQFQNNGVVDDSQLPKDRFSAERLKGVDSTLKIQPAKLEDSAVYLCASIHYDGAYLNTEAFFGQGTRLTVV.